Below are 12 T cell receptor beta chains sequenced from a single sample in a study of glioma-infiltrating T cells after dendritic cell vaccination. The method was immunoSEQ multiplex PCR; TCRdb's version includes in-frame clones alone and lacks a portion of them. The data contain just under 85,000 clones, approximately 90% of them seen just once; the ten biggest clones take up roughly 3.2%. This specimen consisted of blood, obtained before dendritic cell vaccination. The receptors stem from a human donor with glioblastoma.

The chain recombines TRBV2 with TRBJ2-3, with 12 nucleotides matching TRBD2. The J segment lost 7 bases and the V segment lost 6 bases, leaving 8 bases of the junction unmatched. In germline, CDR1 is SNHLY, CDR2 FYNNEI. This CDR3 has 15 amino acids. CDR3 nucleotide sequence: TGTGCCAGCAGGACTAGCGGGGGAGATTCGTATACGCAGTATTTT. Its protein product is CASRTSGGDSYTQYF.

The chain combines TRBV5-4 with TRBJ1-2; 11 nucleotides align to TRBD1. Germline assignment: CDR1 SGHNT and CDR2 YYREEE (reference sequence). The ends lost 4 bases at V and 10 bases at J; junction bases unmatched: 9. The CDR3 sequence is 14 residues long. This chain's CDR3 is CASSTWGQGGIYTF. CDR3 sequence (DNA): TGTGCCAGCAGCACCTGGGGACAGGGGGGAATCTACACCTTC.

This CDR3 reads CASSALGQPKGAFF. The CDR3 DNA sequence: TGTGCCAGCAGCGCCCTAGGACAGCCCAAGGGAGCTTTCTTT. V gene TRBV5-4 combines with J gene TRBJ1-1; the D gene is possibly TRBD1 (6 bases). CDR1 is SGHNT, CDR2 YYREEE, per germline (reference sequence). The V and J ends lost 4 bases and 10 bases respectively, with 20 bases between them. The CDR3 runs to 14 residues.

V is TRBV2 and J is TRBJ2-5; a weak D match, TRBD2 (6 bases). This CDR3 spans 16 amino acids. Germline V lookup: CDR1 SNHLY, CDR2 FYNNEI. V lost 6 bases, J lost 5 bases, and 22 bases lay in between. The CDR3 DNA follows: TGTGCCAGCAGGCTTACGACTAGTCGCCAATGGGAGACCCAGTACTTC. Protein: CASRLTTSRQWETQYF.

V and J are TRBV16 and TRBJ2-7; 7 nucleotides match TRBD1. Germline V CDR1 and CDR2: KGHSY, FQNENV. The CDR3 spans 14 residues. Trimming took 3 bases from V and 4 from J; bases not matched to a gene: 6. The CDR3 nucleotides are TGTGCCAGCAGCCAGACAGGGTCGACTTACGAGCAGTACTTC. As protein: CASSQTGSTYEQYF.

V and J are TRBV4-1 and TRBJ1-2, with TRBD1 as a possible D gene (6 bases). The ends were cut back, 5 bases at V and 3 bases at J, with 13 bases in the middle. Germline CDR1 MGHRA, CDR2 YSYEKL. The CDR3 totals 14 residues. CDR3 DNA sequence: TGCGCCAGCAGCGCCGCAGGGGTGCACTATGGCTACACCTTC. Amino acid sequence: CASSAAGVHYGYTF.

V and J are TRBV29-1 and TRBJ1-3; 7 bases agree with TRBD1. The trim removed 5 bases at V and 0 bases at J, leaving 7 bases unmatched. The length of the CDR3 is 15 residues. Per the germline V gene, CDR1 is SQVTM and CDR2 is ANQGSEA. CDR3 coding DNA: TGCAGCGTTAGCGAGGGGGCCAACTCTGGAAACACCATATATTTT. It is translated as CSVSEGANSGNTIYF.

The V gene is TRBV14, the J gene TRBJ1-2, with D perhaps matching TRBD1 (6 bases). The V end was cut by 1 base, the J end by 3 bases, with 9 bases between. Germline V gene data show CDR1 as SGHDN and CDR2 as FVKESK. The CDR3 has 14 amino acids. CDR3 nucleotide sequence: TGTGCCAGCAGCCAAGTGTCAGGGGACTATGGCTACACCTTC. Translating it yields CASSQVSGDYGYTF.

This chain uses TRBV5-4 with TRBJ2-7; TRBD1 matches at 9 bases. The CDR3 length is 13 residues. V lost 7 bases and J lost 6; bases outside the gene matches: 8. Germline CDR1 and CDR2: SGHNT and YYREEE (reference sequence). In DNA form, the CDR3 reads TGTGCCAGCTGCCGGACAGGGGATGGCGAGCAGTACTTC. Amino acids: CASCRTGDGEQYF.

This clone was observed a few times. V is TRBV7-9 and J is TRBJ2-5; tentative D call: TRBD2 (6 bases). The CDR3 sequence is 13 residues long. Trimming took 5 bases from V and 4 from J, leaving 11 bases between them. Germline CDR1 reads SEHNR; CDR2 reads FQNEAQ (reference sequence). The CDR3 is CASSVRLGETQYF. CDR3 coding DNA: TGTGCCAGCAGCGTGCGACTAGGAGAGACCCAGTACTTC.

This sequence joins TRBV9 and TRBJ2-2, with D possibly matching TRBD2 (6 bases). V gave up 1 base and J gave up 8 bases, with 12 bases separating them. Germline V gene lookup returns CDR1 SGDLS and CDR2 YYNGEE. The CDR3 sequence is 14 residues long. The CDR3, as DNA: TGTGCCAGCAGCGTAAAAGTGGGAGGAGGGGAGCTGTTTTTT. Translation: CASSVKVGGGELFF.

J is TRBJ2-2 and V is TRBV9; 7 nucleotides line up with TRBD2. Germline loops: CDR1 SGDLS, CDR2 YYNGEE. The J segment lost 5 bases and the V segment lost 0 bases, leaving 7 bases of the junction unmatched. This CDR3 spans 16 amino acids. As DNA, the CDR3 is TGTGCCAGCAGCGTAGGGGGAGGGGCGAGGACCGGGGAGCTGTTTTTT. Protein product: CASSVGGGARTGELFF.